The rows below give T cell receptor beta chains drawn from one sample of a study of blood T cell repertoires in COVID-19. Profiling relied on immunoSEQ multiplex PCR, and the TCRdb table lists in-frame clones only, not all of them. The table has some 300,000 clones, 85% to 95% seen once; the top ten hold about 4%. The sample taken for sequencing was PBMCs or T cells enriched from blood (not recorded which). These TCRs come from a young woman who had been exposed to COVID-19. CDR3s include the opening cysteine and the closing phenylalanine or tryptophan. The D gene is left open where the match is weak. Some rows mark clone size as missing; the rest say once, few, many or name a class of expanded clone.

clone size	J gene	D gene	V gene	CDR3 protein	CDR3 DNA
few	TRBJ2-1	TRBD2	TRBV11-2	CASSPRSGGAFGEQFF	TGTGCCAGCAGCCCCCGCAGCGGGGGGGCTTTTGGTGAGCAGTTCTTC
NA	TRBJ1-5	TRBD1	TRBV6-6	CASSYFRQGHQPQHF	TGTGCCAGCAGTTACTTTCGACAGGGTCATCAGCCCCAGCATTTT
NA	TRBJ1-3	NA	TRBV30	CAWGRQGNTIYF	TGTGCCTGGGGCCGCCAGGGAAACACCATATATTTT
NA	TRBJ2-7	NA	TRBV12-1	CASSITPGGSYEQYF	TGTGCCAGCAGCATCACCCCGGGGGGCAGCTACGAGCAGTACTTC
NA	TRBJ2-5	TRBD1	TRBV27	CASSFVAGGRETQYF	TGTGCCAGCAGTTTTGTAGCAGGGGGAAGGGAGACCCAGTACTTC
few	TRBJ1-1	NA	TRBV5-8	CASSLQTGTATRGAFF	TGTGCCAGCAGCCTACAAACCGGGACCGCCACGCGGGGAGCTTTCTTT
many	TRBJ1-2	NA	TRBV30	CAWTALNYGYTF	TGTGCCTGGACCGCACTAAACTATGGCTACACCTTC
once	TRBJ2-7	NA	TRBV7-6	CASSPGDSYETDYEQYF	TGTGCCAGCAGCCCCGGGGACTCGTACGAAACCGACTACGAGCAGTACTTC
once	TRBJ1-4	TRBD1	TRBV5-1	CASSSGQGSLSTNEKLFF	TGCGCCAGCAGCTCGGGACAGGGGTCCCTCTCAACTAATGAAAAACTGTTTTTT
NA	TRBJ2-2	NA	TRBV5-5	CASSLVGFGRETHGELFF	TGTGCCAGCAGCTTGGTCGGGTTTGGCAGGGAAACGCACGGGGAGCTGTTTTTT
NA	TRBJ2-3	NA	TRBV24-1	CATSESSGWTDTQYF	TGTGCCACCAGTGAGAGTAGCGGCTGGACAGATACGCAGTATTTT
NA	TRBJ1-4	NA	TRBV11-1	CASSSHDGRSPRKLFF	TGTGCCAGCAGCTCCCATGACGGGAGATCACCTAGGAAACTGTTTTTT
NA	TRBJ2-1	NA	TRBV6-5	CASSYSPGRGYNEQFF	TGTGCCAGCAGTTACTCGCCGGGGCGGGGTTACAATGAGCAGTTCTTC
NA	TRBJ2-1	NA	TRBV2	CASRTGGDYNEQFF	TGTGCCAGCAGAACCGGCGGGGACTACAATGAGCAGTTCTTC
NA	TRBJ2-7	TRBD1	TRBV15	CATSRYRDSGNEQYF	TGTGCCACCAGCAGGTACCGGGACAGTGGAAACGAGCAGTACTTC
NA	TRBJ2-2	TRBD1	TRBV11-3	CASSPRQGGSGELFF	TGTGCCAGCAGCCCCAGACAGGGGGGTTCCGGGGAGCTGTTTTTT
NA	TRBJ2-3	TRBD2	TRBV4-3	CASSQGAAPGGSTDTQYF	TGCGCCAGCAGCCAAGGCGCGGCCCCGGGAGGGAGCACAGATACGCAGTATTTT
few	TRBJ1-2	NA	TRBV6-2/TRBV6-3	CASSYRTLAAGGYTF	TGTGCCAGCAGTTACCGGACTCTGGCGGCCGGTGGCTACACCTTC
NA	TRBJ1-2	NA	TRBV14	CASSQGDAYYGYTF	TGTGCCAGCAGCCAGGGAGATGCCTACTATGGCTACACCTTC
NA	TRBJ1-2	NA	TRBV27	CASSYNNNYGYTF	TGTGCCAGCAGTTATAACAATAACTATGGCTACACCTTC
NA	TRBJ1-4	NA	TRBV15	CATSRVGRKATNEKLFF	TGTGCCACCAGCAGAGTCGGCAGGAAGGCAACTAATGAAAAACTGTTTTTT
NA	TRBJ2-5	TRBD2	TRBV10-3	CAISVYPIRTSGGGEETQYF	TGTGCCATCAGTGTTTACCCTATCCGGACTAGCGGTGGGGGGGAAGAGACCCAGTACTTC